These T cell receptor beta chains were read from a single sample in a study of T cells after yellow fever vaccination. TCRdb re-analysed the 5' RACE reads in MiXCR, keeping a single row per CDR3 protein. The repertoire includes a few hundred thousand distinct CDR3 sequences, approximately 12% of them detected once, and about 3% sits in the top ten. The material sequenced was CD4+ T cells sorted from PBMCs, taken 15 days after the yellow fever booster vaccination. These TCRs come from a man aged 18 to 29 who received the YFV17D yellow fever vaccine. The CDR3 runs from the conserved cysteine through the conserved F or W. The D gene is left open where the match is weak. Not all rows give a size; the values are once, few, many and, for expanded clones, a class.

CDR3 length | D gene | J gene | V gene | clone size | CDR3 DNA | CDR3 protein
13 | - | TRBJ1-6 | TRBV4-3 | many | TGCGCCAGCAGCCAAGAAAGAAGGTCCTCCCTCCACTTT | CASSQERRSSLHF
16 | TRBD2 | TRBJ2-1 | TRBV7-8 | - | TGTGCCAGCCGCCGGACTAGCGGGGGGGCCAGGAATGAGCAGTTCTTC | CASRRTSGGARNEQFF
15 | TRBD1 | TRBJ2-2 | TRBV5-1 | - | TGCGCCAGCAGGGCCGGGACAGTAAACACCGGGGAGCTGTTTTTT | CASRAGTVNTGELFF
14 | - | TRBJ1-5 | TRBV20-1 | few | TGCAGTGCGAGCCAACCGCGAAGCAATCAGCCCCAGCATTTT | CSASQPRSNQPQHF
14 | TRBD2 | TRBJ2-1 | TRBV6-5 | few | TGTGCCAGCAGAACTAGCGGGGCTTACAATGAGCAGTTCTTC | CASRTSGAYNEQFF
14 | TRBD2 | TRBJ2-2 | TRBV12-3/TRBV12-4 | few | TGTGCCACCTCGGGGGGACTTTACACCGGGGAGCTGTTTTTT | CATSGGLYTGELFF
14 | TRBD2 | TRBJ2-3 | TRBV7-2 | - | TGTGCCAGCAGCCCGGGGGGGACTGCAGATACGCAGTATTTT | CASSPGGTADTQYF
14 | - | TRBJ2-2 | TRBV5-6 | few | TGTGCCAGCAGCTTGACGGGCAGTGAGTCGGGGCTGTTTTTT | CASSLTGSESGLFF
15 | TRBD2 | TRBJ2-1 | TRBV20-1 | few | TGCAGTGTTCACAAAGGGACTAGCGGGGCCAATGAGCAGTTCTTC | CSVHKGTSGANEQFF
14 | - | TRBJ2-5 | TRBV6-2/TRBV6-3 | few | TGTGCCAGTAAAAGAGAAGACTCGCGAGGAACCCAGTACTTC | CASKREDSRGTQYF
14 | TRBD2 | TRBJ2-3 | TRBV20-1 | - | TGCAGTGCTAGTTCAGCGGGGGGGCCGGATACGCAGTATTTT | CSASSAGGPDTQYF
12 | - | TRBJ1-1 | TRBV7-9 | - | TGTGCCAGCAGCTTACCGGGGCGAAAAGCTTTCTTT | CASSLPGRKAFF
16 | TRBD2 | TRBJ2-1 | TRBV7-2 | - | TGTGCCAGCAGCTTATATGGGACTAGCGTGTACAATGAGCAGTTCTTC | CASSLYGTSVYNEQFF
14 | - | TRBJ1-1 | TRBV5-1 | - | TGCGCCAGCAGCTTGGTCCACGCGAACACTGAAGCTTTCTTT | CASSLVHANTEAFF
18 | - | TRBJ2-3 | TRBV5-6 | many | TGTGCCAGCAGCTTGGGTCCCCCCGAGGACTGGGGCACAGATACGCAGTATTTT | CASSLGPPEDWGTDTQYF
16 | - | TRBJ2-5 | TRBV9 | - | TGTGCCAGCAGCGTATCACCTGGACGGGACCAAGAGACCCAGTACTTC | CASSVSPGRDQETQYF
14 | TRBD1 | TRBJ1-5 | TRBV7-9 | many | TGTGCCAGCAGCTTGACAGGGGCGAATCAGCCCCAGCATTTT | CASSLTGANQPQHF
15 | TRBD1 | TRBJ2-7 | TRBV5-1 | few | TGCGCCAGCAGCCGGGGCACAGGGGAAGCCTACGAGCAGTACTTC | CASSRGTGEAYEQYF
14 | - | TRBJ2-3 | TRBV5-1 | - | TGCGCCAGCAGCTTGGACCCAACCACAGATACGCAGTATTTT | CASSLDPTTDTQYF
14 | - | TRBJ2-5 | TRBV7-2 | few | TGTGCCAGCAGCCCCAACACCTTCCAAGAGACCCAGTACTTC | CASSPNTFQETQYF
14 | - | TRBJ1-5 | TRBV5-1 | - | TGCGCCAGCAGCGTGGAGGGGAGCAATCAGCCCCAGCATTTT | CASSVEGSNQPQHF
16 | - | TRBJ2-1 | TRBV5-4 | few | TGTGCCAGCAGCTCGAGCTCCGGGACGGGAAACAATGAGCAGTTCTTC | CASSSSSGTGNNEQFF
14 | - | TRBJ2-4 | TRBV4-1 | - | TGCGCCAGCAGCCAGGCCACGGGGAAAAACATTCAGTACTTC | CASSQATGKNIQYF
14 | - | TRBJ2-5 | TRBV2 | - | TGTGCCAGCAGTGAGAAATGGACACAAGAGACCCAGTACTTC | CASSEKWTQETQYF
17 | TRBD1 | TRBJ2-4 | TRBV7-2 | - | TGTGCCAGCAGCTTAATGTTTAGGGGGCACGTCAAAAACATTCAGTACTTC | CASSLMFRGHVKNIQYF
14 | - | TRBJ1-2 | TRBV28 | - | TGTGCTCTCAGATCGGACGGAGCTAACTATGGCTACACCTTC | CALRSDGANYGYTF
13 | - | TRBJ2-2 | TRBV12-3/TRBV12-4 | few | TGTGCCAGCACCCTATGGAGTACCGGGGAGCTGTTTTTT | CASTLWSTGELFF
17 | TRBD2 | TRBJ2-5 | TRBV27 | few | TGTGCCAGCAGTTTATTGGGACTAGCGGGGGGCACGAAGACCCAGTACTTC | CASSLLGLAGGTKTQYF
14 | TRBD1 | TRBJ2-1 | TRBV28 | - | TGTGCCAGCAGTCCGGACAGGGGTTACAATGAGCAGTTCTTC | CASSPDRGYNEQFF
16 | TRBD1 | TRBJ2-5 | TRBV28 | - | TGTGCCAGCAGTTTAACCTACAGGGGGCGTCGAGAGACCCAGTACTTC | CASSLTYRGRRETQYF
15 | TRBD2 | TRBJ2-7 | TRBV11-2 | - | TGTGCCAGCAGCCCGCTCCGGGGGGAGGGCAGGGAGCAGTACTTC | CASSPLRGEGREQYF
14 | - | TRBJ2-2 | TRBV7-2 | - | TGTGCCAGCAGCCTGCTGGGTCACACCGGGGAGCTGTTTTTT | CASSLLGHTGELFF
16 | TRBD1 | TRBJ1-5 | TRBV20-1 | - | TGCAGTGCTCGGGTCCCGGGACAGGGCTGGAGTCAGCCCCAGCATTTT | CSARVPGQGWSQPQHF
16 | - | TRBJ1-1 | TRBV27 | few | TGTGCCAGCAGCTTAACCAGACACGTAATGAACACTGAAGCTTTCTTT | CASSLTRHVMNTEAFF
15 | - | TRBJ2-2 | TRBV7-8 | few | TGTGCCAGCAGCTTAGTTAGGGGGAGGACCGGGGAGCTGTTTTTT | CASSLVRGRTGELFF
15 | TRBD1 | TRBJ2-1 | TRBV28 | few | TGTGCCAGCAGTTCGGGACAGGGTGGTCGCAATGAGCAGTTCTTC | CASSSGQGGRNEQFF
15 | - | TRBJ2-5 | TRBV9 | few | TGTGCCAGCAGCGTAGCCGGGGGCCGACGCGTGGCCCAGTACTTC | CASSVAGGRRVAQYF
12 | - | TRBJ1-1 | TRBV7-9 | many | TGTGCCAGCAGCCTGGTTGTCGCTGAAGCTTTCTTT | CASSLVVAEAFF
19 | TRBD1 | TRBJ2-5 | TRBV28 | once | TGTGCCAGCACCAAAAACCGGGACAGGGTGGGTTGGGCCCAAGAGACCCAGTACTTC | CASTKNRDRVGWAQETQYF
15 | - | TRBJ1-1 | TRBV28 | few | TGTGCCAGCAGCACGGGGGGGACGGTGAACACTGAAGCTTTCTTT | CASSTGGTVNTEAFF
15 | - | TRBJ1-4 | TRBV4-3 | - | TGCGCCAGCAGCCGAGCTATGGGGGCCGGGGAAAAACTGTTTTTT | CASSRAMGAGEKLFF
20 | TRBD1 | TRBJ1-3 | TRBV5-1 | - | TGCGCCAGCAGCTACTTACCGGGACAGGGGGCGGCACTGACGGGAAACACCATATATTTT | CASSYLPGQGAALTGNTIYF
12 | - | TRBJ2-1 | TRBV7-2 | many | TGTGCCAGCAGCCCGCCACTGGGCGAGCAGTTCTTC | CASSPPLGEQFF
14 | - | TRBJ1-1 | TRBV6-2/TRBV6-3 | few | TGTGCCAGTACCAACCCCTCGGGGGCAACTGAAGCTTTCTTT | CASTNPSGATEAFF
16 | - | TRBJ2-3 | TRBV18 | few | TGTGCCAGCTCCCCCGTGTCGGGCCCAGTCACAGATACGCAGTATTTT | CASSPVSGPVTDTQYF
15 | - | TRBJ2-3 | TRBV7-3 | - | TGTGCCAGCAGCTTAACCCATATAGGCACAGATACGCAGTATTTT | CASSLTHIGTDTQYF
17 | - | TRBJ2-6 | TRBV4-3 | many | TGCGCCAGCAGCCAAGGGTGGCAGGGATTTGGGGCCAACGTCCTGACTTTC | CASSQGWQGFGANVLTF
15 | - | TRBJ2-1 | TRBV6-2/TRBV6-3 | - | TGTGCCAGCAGTTTTTGGGACACCTCCTACAATGAGCAGTTCTTC | CASSFWDTSYNEQFF
14 | - | TRBJ1-1 | TRBV6-2/TRBV6-3 | - | TGTGCCAGCAGTTTTCAGGGGTTCAGCACTGAAGCTTTCTTT | CASSFQGFSTEAFF
12 | - | TRBJ2-7 | TRBV2 | few | TGTGCCAGCAGTGCAGAGGCCTACGAGCAGTACTTC | CASSAEAYEQYF
16 | - | TRBJ2-2 | TRBV27 | - | TGTGCCAGCAGTTTAACGTCGAGGGCTCTGACCGGGGAGCTGTTTTTT | CASSLTSRALTGELFF
14 | - | TRBJ2-3 | TRBV7-2 | few | TGTGCCAGCAGCAGGCTGTGGGTCACAGATACGCAGTATTTT | CASSRLWVTDTQYF
17 | - | TRBJ1-5 | TRBV27 | once | TGTGCCAGCAGTTTAACGAACAGGGTTCCTAGCAATCAGCCCCAGCATTTT | CASSLTNRVPSNQPQHF
15 | TRBD2 | TRBJ2-1 | TRBV7-2 | - | TGTGCCAGCAGCCGAGACGGCGGGGGGCCCTATGAGCAGTTCTTC | CASSRDGGGPYEQFF
14 | - | TRBJ1-2 | TRBV2 | few | TGTGCCAGCAGTATCCGGGTTGGGAACTATGGCTACACCTTC | CASSIRVGNYGYTF
16 | TRBD1 | TRBJ1-6 | TRBV6-5 | - | TGTGCCAGCAGTTACTCGAGGGGGACAGGGGATTCACCCCTCCACTTT | CASSYSRGTGDSPLHF
15 | TRBD1 | TRBJ2-1 | TRBV7-3 | - | TGTGCCAGCAGCTTAGGAACAGGGGGACACAATGAGCAGTTCTTC | CASSLGTGGHNEQFF
14 | - | TRBJ2-3 | TRBV5-1 | - | TGCGCCAGCAGCTTGGGGGCCTTGACAGATACGCAGTATTTT | CASSLGALTDTQYF
12 | - | TRBJ2-1 | TRBV18 | - | TGTGCCAGCTCACCACCGCCCGGTGGGCAGTTCTTC | CASSPPPGGQFF